This T cell receptor beta chain came from a study of blood T cell repertoires in COVID-19. Germline CDR1 is KGHSH and CDR2 is LQKENI. This CDR3 is built from 21 residues. V lost 2 bases to trimming and J lost 4 bases; unmatched junction nucleotides: 18. Sequenced by immunoSEQ multiplex PCR; TCRdb stores in-frame clones only, minus some. The data show some 200,000 clones, 70% to 90% seen once. Specimen: peripheral blood. This TCR was sampled from a man aged 80 or over with acute or convalescent COVID-19. This rearrangement joins TRBV18 to TRBJ1-3; 12 positions agree with TRBD1. CDR3 coding DNA: TGTGCCAGCTCACCAAAGAACCGGGACAGGGGGCAAGTGTGGATCGGAAACACCATATATTTT. This encodes CASSPKNRDRGQVWIGNTIYF.